A selection of T cell receptor beta chains follows, all from one sample in a study of blood T cells in healthy people across ages. TCRdb re-called the 5' RACE reads through MiXCR, storing one row per CDR3 protein. The repertoire holds roughly 720,000 distinct CDR3 sequences, with about 53% as singletons. Sequencing used blood. The receptors were gathered from an elderly man in good health. The CDR3 runs from the conserved cysteine through the conserved F or W. The order of the fields is V gene, J gene, CDR3 protein.

TRBV29-1	TRBJ2-7	CSVRQPPGEQYF
TRBV29-1	TRBJ2-5	CSVGSTYNEQYF
TRBV24-1	TRBJ2-3	CATSDPGSGSSSRYAYF
TRBV3-1	TRBJ2-6	CASSPGANVPTF
TRBV7-2	TRBJ2-1	CASSPLGLVLYDEQFF
TRBV18	TRBJ1-4	CASSPPGLTNEKLFF
TRBV4-2	TRBJ2-3	CASSQPTSGRDTQYF
TRBV18	TRBJ2-3	CASSSLAVSGDRYAYF
TRBV7-3	TRBJ2-1	CASSALAGGVWNEQFF
TRBV7-2	TRBJ1-1	CASSTRMNTEAFF
TRBV12-3/TRBV12-4	TRBJ2-1	CASRHGKTEQFF
TRBV5-1	-	CASALSGGAYEQYF
TRBV10-3	TRBJ2-5	CAISPGTGQETQYF
TRBV5-1	TRBJ2-1	CASSLASASGRHEQFF
TRBV24-1	TRBJ2-5	CATSGTGLRPQETQYF
TRBV2	TRBJ1-2	CASSEQGPYGYTF
TRBV6-1	TRBJ1-6	CASSEGRDRANSPLHF
TRBV20-1	TRBJ2-1	CSASDPRAPGNEQFF
TRBV24-1	TRBJ2-3	CATRGTSGPTDTQYF
TRBV4-2	TRBJ2-7	CASSQAAGQSSYEQYF
TRBV2	TRBJ1-2	CASRPRSAVYGYTF